These 22 T cell receptor beta chains share one sample of origin, sequenced in a study of T cells in Graves' hyperthyroidism and ophthalmopathy. RNA transcripts gave rise to amplified TCR beta CDR3 regions. The TCR CDR3 was amplified in a first-round RT-PCR using the HTBI primer set. Using its own MiXCR run on the multiplex PCR reads, TCRdb lists one record per CDR3 protein. The repertoire holds around 240,000 distinct CDR3 sequences, 16% seen once, with around 30% in the top ten. Input material: blood. The receptors stem from a woman between 18 and 29 years old with Graves' ophthalmopathy.

This clonotype was detected many times. This chain uses TRBV6-1 with TRBJ1-2; 7 positions agree with TRBD1. The CDR3 runs to 12 residues. The J segment lost 7 bases and the V segment lost 8 bases, leaving 7 bases of the junction unmatched. CDR1 is MNHNS, CDR2 SASEGT, per germline. The CDR3 loop reads CASFGTVSGYTF. DNA for the CDR3: TGTGCCAGCTTCGGGACAGTCAGTGGCTACACCTTC.

In this sample, this clonotype turned up many times. V gene TRBV30 combines with J gene TRBJ1-2, with D unresolved. This CDR3 has 12 amino acids. The V gene lost 3 bases and the J gene lost 9 bases, with 14 bases spanning the gap. Germline CDR1 is GTSNPN and CDR2 is SVGIG (reference sequence). CDR3 sequence: CAWRVIEVRYTF. The CDR3, as DNA: TGTGCCTGGAGGGTTATTGAGGTTCGCTACACCTTC.

This clonotype was observed at least ten times. The chain carries TRBV20-1 and TRBJ2-7; no reliable D call. V lost 6 bases, J lost 1 base, and 13 bases lay in between. The CDR3 covers 13 residues. The germline V gene has CDR1 DFQATT and CDR2 SNEGSKA (reference sequence). CDR3 amino acids: CSAPRYSSYEQYF. CDR3 nucleotide sequence: TGCAGTGCCCCACGGTACAGTTCCTACGAGCAGTACTTC.

The rearrangement joins TRBV20-1 to TRBJ1-4; D gene unclear. The V end was cut by 4 bases, the J end by 8 bases, with 14 bases between. Germline V gives CDR1 DFQATT, CDR2 SNEGSKA (reference sequence). The CDR3 has 13 amino acids. CDR3 region: CSAKSLVEEKLFF. CDR3 in DNA: TGCAGTGCTAAAAGTCTCGTTGAAGAAAAACTGTTTTTT.

A few counts support this clonotype. A much larger clone differs by one base, so this may be a read error. This chain connects TRBV20-1 to TRBJ1-1, with TRBD1 as a possible D gene (5 bases). The germline CDR1 and CDR2 sequences are DFQATT and SNEGSKA (reference sequence). The CDR3 has 13 residues. The CDR3 region has the DNA TGCAGTGCTAGTCTACAGGTGAACGCTGAAGCTTTCTTT. This encodes CSASLQVNAEAFF.

This clonotype was observed at least ten times. This chain uses TRBV20-1 with TRBJ2-7; 13 bases map to TRBD2. The CDR3 sequence is 13 residues long. Trimming removed 7 bases from V and 4 bases from J; junction bases left unmatched: 4. Germline V gene lookup returns CDR1 DFQATT and CDR2 SNEGSKA (reference sequence). The CDR3 coding sequence is TGCAGTGGGACTAGCGGGAGCTGGTACGAGCAGTACTTC. As protein: CSGTSGSWYEQYF.

Many counts were recorded for this clonotype. The rearrangement uses TRBV12-3 or TRBV12-4 and TRBJ2-6; unclear D gene. The CDR3 runs to 15 residues. Trimming stripped 6 bases from V and 0 bases from J, with 9 bases between. The CDR3 reads CASRPGLSGANVLTF. DNA for the CDR3: TGTGCCAGCAGGCCAGGCCTCTCTGGGGCCAACGTCCTGACTTTC.

The genes are TRBV6-1 and TRBJ1-5, with D unclear. From germline, CDR1 is MNHNS and CDR2 SASEGT. The CDR3 loop spans 14 amino acids. V was pared by 1 base and J by 6 bases, with 10 bases between. CDR3 DNA: TGTGCCAGCAGTGAAGAGGCCCAGGTTCAGCCCCAGCATTTT. It yields the protein CASSEEAQVQPQHF.

This clonotype was counted ten times or more. The CDR3 DNA is TGCGCCAGCAGCTTGGGTTCCAAGCAGGGAAATGGCTACACCTTC. Protein sequence: CASSLGSKQGNGYTF. The chain links TRBV5-1 to TRBJ1-2, with TRBD1 as a possible D gene (5 bases). This CDR3 is 15 amino acids long. Germline lookup yields CDR1 SGHRS and CDR2 YFSETQ. V was cut by 0 bases and J by 6 bases, with 15 bases left in between.

This clonotype was detected ten times or more. This rearrangement joins TRBV28 to TRBJ1-4; 9 bases fit TRBD1. Looked up from germline, CDR1 is MDHEN and CDR2 is SYDVKM. The CDR3 covers 17 residues. The J segment lost 5 bases and the V segment lost 5 bases, leaving 12 bases of the junction unmatched. The CDR3 nucleotides read TGTGCCAGCAGTCCAATCAATTACGGGACAGGGAATGAAAAACTGTTTTTT. It specifies CASSPINYGTGNEKLFF.

The chain has TRBV20-1 and TRBJ2-4; TRBD2 agrees at 11 bases. This CDR3 has 15 amino acids. CDR1 DFQATT and CDR2 SNEGSKA come from the germline V gene (reference sequence). Here the CDR3 reads CSYILAGGSLNIQYF. CDR3 nucleotide sequence: TGCAGCTACATCCTAGCGGGGGGTTCTCTAAACATTCAGTACTTC.

On this clonotype itself: One junction end does not reproduce the germline sequence, and a read error may be involved. V is TRBV6-1 and J is TRBJ1-2; 8 nucleotides align to TRBD1. The CDR3 is 16 residues long. CDR1 and CDR2 (germline): MNHNS, SASEGT. The CDR3 sequence: CTSSPGTGRFEYGYTF. The CDR3 DNA follows: TGTACCAGCAGTCCTGGGACAGGCAGATTTGAATATGGCTACACCTTC.

This clonotype was counted at least ten times. V is TRBV6-1 and J is TRBJ1-1; D is possibly TRBD1 (5 bases). Trimming cost V 6 bases and J 0 bases, with 11 bases left between them. The CDR3 totals 14 residues. Per germline, CDR1 MNHNS and CDR2 SASEGT. The CDR3 reads CASRGPRMNTEAFF. In DNA form, the CDR3 reads TGTGCCAGCAGGGGACCGAGAATGAACACTGAAGCTTTCTTT.

The CDR3, as DNA: TGTGCCAGCAGTCGGCCGAGGACAGGGATCGACTATGGCTACACCTTC. This translates into CASSRPRTGIDYGYTF. This chain uses TRBV28 with TRBJ1-2; 8 positions agree with TRBD1. The V gene end was trimmed by 5 bases and the J gene end by 3 bases; junction bases not matched to a gene: 11. Germline V CDR1 and CDR2: MDHEN, SYDVKM. The CDR3 length is 16 residues.

This clonotype has ten or more counts. The chain combines TRBV6-1 with TRBJ1-1, with D unclear. The length of the CDR3 is 11 residues. Per the germline V gene, CDR1 is MNHNS and CDR2 is SASEGT. V lost 4 bases and J 11 bases, leaving 11 bases between the germline ends. The CDR3 loop is CASSGDFRAFF. DNA for the CDR3: TGTGCCAGCAGTGGGGATTTCAGGGCTTTCTTT.

This clonotype appeared many times. This chain uses TRBV12-3 or TRBV12-4 with TRBJ2-5; the D is unclear. The CDR3 extends over 15 amino acids. Trimming removed 5 bases at V and 0 bases at J, with 13 bases between. CDR3 protein: CASSPYLGNQETQYF. As DNA, the CDR3 is TGTGCCAGCAGTCCCTATTTAGGAAACCAAGAGACCCAGTACTTC.

This clonotype appeared many times. V gene TRBV20-1 combines with J gene TRBJ1-2, with a tentative D call TRBD1 (5 bases). The CDR3 has 14 residues. Germline CDR1 DFQATT, CDR2 SNEGSKA (reference sequence). The V end was cut by 3 bases, the J end by 2 bases, with 13 bases between. The CDR3 is CSARLADSNYGYTF. The DNA for the CDR3 is TGCAGTGCTAGGTTGGCAGACAGCAACTATGGCTACACCTTC.

Remarks on this clonotype: A much more abundant neighbour one base away suggests this may be a read error. The gene calls are TRBV5-6 and TRBJ2-1; TRBD2 aligns across 7 bases. CDR3 length: 18 amino acids. V was clipped by 0 bases and J by 2 bases; unmatched bases: 11. CDR1 SGHDT and CDR2 YYEEEE come from the germline V gene. The CDR3: CASSLASGFSTAYNEQFF. The DNA for the CDR3 is TGTGCCAGCAGCTTGGCTAGCGGATTTAGTACGGCCTACAATGAGCAGTTCTTC.

In this sample, this clonotype turned up many times. The V call is TRBV20-1, the J call TRBJ1-4; 8 positions agree with TRBD1. The CDR3 extends over 13 amino acids. Germline V gives CDR1 DFQATT, CDR2 SNEGSKA (reference sequence). J gave up 8 bases and V 1 base, and 3 bases lay outside the gene matches. CDR3 DNA: TGCAGTGCTAGAGGCAACAGGGGGGAAAAACTGTTTTTT. Translated: CSARGNRGEKLFF.

The table lists this clonotype with many counts. The chain carries TRBV28 and TRBJ2-1; D is ambiguous. Trimming left V 3 bases short and J 10 bases short, with 4 bases between. The length of the CDR3 is 10 residues. Germline CDR1 and CDR2: MDHEN and SYDVKM. The CDR3 protein is CASSFHEQFF. Written as DNA, the CDR3 is TGTGCCAGCAGTTTCCACGAGCAGTTCTTC.

This clonotype was found many times. The gene calls are TRBV10-2 and TRBJ2-1; the match to TRBD2 covers 13 bases. With 6 bases clipped from V and 4 bases from J, the junction kept 12 bases outside the gene matches. Germline CDR1 is WSHSY and CDR2 is SAAADI. The CDR3 has 18 residues. The CDR3 here is CASRARLAGGRLYNEQFF. In nucleotides, the CDR3 is TGCGCCAGCAGAGCCCGACTAGCGGGGGGCCGGCTATACAATGAGCAGTTCTTC.

In this sample, this clonotype turned up many times. The chain has TRBV6-1 and TRBJ1-5; perhaps TRBD1 as D (5 bases). The CDR3 is 15 residues long. The germline CDR1 and CDR2 sequences are MNHNS and SASEGT. The V and J ends lost 7 bases and 4 bases respectively, with 17 bases between them. The CDR3 reads CASTAPTGGNQPQHF. Written as DNA, the CDR3 is TGTGCCAGCACCGCGCCCACAGGTGGGAATCAGCCCCAGCATTTT.